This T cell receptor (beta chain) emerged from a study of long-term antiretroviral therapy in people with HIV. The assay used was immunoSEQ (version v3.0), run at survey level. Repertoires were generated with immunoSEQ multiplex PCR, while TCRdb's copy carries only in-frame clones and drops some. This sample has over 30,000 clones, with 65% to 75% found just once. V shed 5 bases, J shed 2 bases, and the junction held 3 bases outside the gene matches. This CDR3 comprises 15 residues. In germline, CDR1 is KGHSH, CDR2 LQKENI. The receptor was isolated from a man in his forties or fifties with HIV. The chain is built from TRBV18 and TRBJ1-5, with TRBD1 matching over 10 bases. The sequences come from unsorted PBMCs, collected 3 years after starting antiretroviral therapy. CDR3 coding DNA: TGTGCCAGCTCAGACAGGGGGCTAGGCAATCAGCCCCAGCATTTT. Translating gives CASSDRGLGNQPQHF.